This T cell receptor (beta chain) was observed in a study of cytomegalovirus exposure and HLA in healthy donors. Overall study results and limits: Later examination showed HLA-associated TCR beta chains had greater clonal expansion than equally common others.

V lost 1 base to trimming and J lost 8 bases; unmatched junction nucleotides: 7. Looked up from germline, CDR1 is MNHNS and CDR2 is SASEGT. The CDR3 is 16 residues long. The PCR ran on 60 Vbeta and 13 Jbeta primers. Measured with immunoSEQ multiplex PCR; TCRdb has only the in-frame clones, and not every one. The sample table includes about 70,000 clones. On this clone: Antigen specificity is unknown.

The V gene is TRBV6-1, the J gene TRBJ1-6, with TRBD1 identical over 8 bases. Source material: PBMCs. The sequence was obtained from a woman in her thirties in good health and CMV-seronegative. This chain's CDR3 is CASSEVPGTGYSPLHF. CDR3 coding DNA: TGTGCCAGCAGTGAAGTACCCGGGACAGGTTATTCACCCCTCCACTTT.